Sequencing of this T cell receptor beta chain was carried out in a study of blood T cells in healthy people across ages (dated by TCRdb to between 2015 and 2016). About the full investigation: In model experiments, template switching captured about one uniquely barcoded TCR beta cDNA molecule for every two T cells. The donors were split into four age groups: young (average 16 years), middle-aged (about 40), aged (about 62) and long-lived (roughly 86). Donors of different ages were randomly distributed across sequencing lanes to avoid experimental bias. Using deep sequencing normalized with unique cDNA molecular identifiers, the study measured how TCR beta repertoire diversity changes with age. For two donors (one aged 18 to 30 and one aged 80 or older), the study analyzed two additional independent replicas of 1 million unique cDNA reads from the same blood draw. Here is what the overall study found, with its caveats: Bulk unsorted PBMC profiling prevented conclusive comparison of naive and antigen-experienced compartments. The long-lived group showed more naive CD4+ T cells, fewer expanded clones and increased TCR diversity than the aged group, suggesting age selection. Observed TCR beta diversity per million T cells fell roughly linearly with age, and a significant reduction was already apparent by age roughly 41. Total diversity estimates from one million sequenced T cells were considered lower bounds and underestimates. The CMV infection status of donors was not known, potentially confounding age-related changes in expanded clonotypes. Observed TCR beta diversity correlated strongly with the percentage of naive T cells measured by flow cytometry.

Donors were roughly 40 systemically healthy Caucasian individuals from Russia aged 6 to 90 years. Around 9.8 milliliters of peripheral blood were collected from each donor into EDTA-treated Vacutainer tubes. Ficoll-Paque density-gradient centrifugation was used to isolate PBMCs, with at least 6.5 million per sample. Trizol reagent was used to extract total RNA from the PBMCs, yielding at least 6 micrograms per sample. For every donor, an aliquot of PBMCs went through flow cytometry to measure the percentages of naive CD45RAhigh/CD27high T cells. The germline V gene (reference sequence) supplies CDR1 SEHNR and CDR2 FQNEAQ. The CDR3 goes from the cysteine to the phenylalanine over 18 residues. The read is trimmed to its CDR3 DNA, 54 bases read in frame from base 1. Library creation used 5' RACE. A second PCR of about 7 to 12 cycles was run with a J-beta primer mix and a sample-barcoded 5' primer. A template-switch 5' adaptor carrying 12 random nucleotides introduced a unique molecular identifier onto each TCR beta cDNA molecule. Each sample yielded at least 2.5 million CDR3-containing paired-end reads. First-strand cDNA synthesis was performed from all RNA using the Mint cDNA synthesis kit, with priming by a TRBC-specific oligonucleotide. After uracil-DNA glycosylase treatment, a first 18-cycle PCR used universal primers M1SS and BC2_uni_R on all cDNA. The study's processing was this. For normalization, 1 million high-quality reads, each with a distinct molecular identifier, were randomly selected from each sample. Reads with shared molecular identifiers were discarded instead of being binned into consensus sequences. MiTCR, run with a Q25 quality threshold and the strictest error-elimination algorithm, handled CDR3 identification, clonotype clustering and error correction. A nonparametric unseen species model with Euler transformation was used to estimate lower-bound total TCR beta diversity. Starting from the raw public reads, TCRdb applied fastp trimming at Q25, assembled clones with MiXCR and retained in-frame beta chains. Here each entry gathers all rows of one CDR3 protein and keeps the most common genes and DNA. The V and J calls shown here were made by TCRdb, not taken from the authors' results. The sample profile shows some 1,800,000 distinct CDR3 sequences; around 42% of them were found once. About 21% of the sample lies in the top ten.

Details on this clonotype: This receptor's antigen is unknown. Germline is not matched at one junction end, which may reflect a read error.

Recombination joined TRBV7-9 with TRBJ2-1; 11 bases in between match TRBD1. Material: blood. This clonotype was obtained from a human donor in good health. The DNA is TGTGCCAGCAGCCGGGCCCCAATCGGGACAGGGGGTTTAAATGAGCAGTGCTTC. Translated, this gives CASSRAPIGTGGLNEQCF.